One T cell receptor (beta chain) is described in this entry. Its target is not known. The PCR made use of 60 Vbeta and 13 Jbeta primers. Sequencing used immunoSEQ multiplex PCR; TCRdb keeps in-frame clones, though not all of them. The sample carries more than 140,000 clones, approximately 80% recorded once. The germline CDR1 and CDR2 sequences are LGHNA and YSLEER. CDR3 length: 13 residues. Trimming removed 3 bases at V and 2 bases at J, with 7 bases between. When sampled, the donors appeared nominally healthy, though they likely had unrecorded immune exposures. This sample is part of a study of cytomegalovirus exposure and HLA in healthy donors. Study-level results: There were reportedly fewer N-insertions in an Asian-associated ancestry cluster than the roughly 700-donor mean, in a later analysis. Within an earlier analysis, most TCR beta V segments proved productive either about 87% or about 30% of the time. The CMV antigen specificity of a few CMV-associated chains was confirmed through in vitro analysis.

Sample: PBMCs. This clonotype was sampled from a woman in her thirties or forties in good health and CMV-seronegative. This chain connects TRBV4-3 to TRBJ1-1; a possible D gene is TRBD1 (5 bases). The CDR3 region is CASSHQGNTEAFF. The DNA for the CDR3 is TGCGCCAGCAGCCATCAGGGAAACACTGAAGCTTTCTTT.